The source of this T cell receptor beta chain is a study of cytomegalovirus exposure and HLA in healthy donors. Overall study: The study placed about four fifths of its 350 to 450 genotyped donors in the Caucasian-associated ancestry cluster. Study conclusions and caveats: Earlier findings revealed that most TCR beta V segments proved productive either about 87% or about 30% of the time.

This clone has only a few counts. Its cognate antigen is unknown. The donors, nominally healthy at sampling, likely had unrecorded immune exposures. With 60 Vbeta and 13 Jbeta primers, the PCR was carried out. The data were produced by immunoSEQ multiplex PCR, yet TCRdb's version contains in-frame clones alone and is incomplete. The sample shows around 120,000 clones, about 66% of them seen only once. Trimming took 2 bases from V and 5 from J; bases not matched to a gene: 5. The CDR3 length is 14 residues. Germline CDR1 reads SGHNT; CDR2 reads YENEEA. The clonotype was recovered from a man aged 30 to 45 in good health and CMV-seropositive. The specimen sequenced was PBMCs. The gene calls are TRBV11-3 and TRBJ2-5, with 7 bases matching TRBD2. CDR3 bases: TGTGCCAGCAGCTTATCGGGAGGCGTGGAGACCCAGTACTTC. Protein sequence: CASSLSGGVETQYF.